This T cell receptor beta chain appears in the sequencing data of a study of OX40 agonist ivuxolimab in advanced cancers. About the study: Two cutaneous melanoma patients and one hepatocellular carcinoma patient, three in all, had partial responses. General study results and limits: With doses of 0.1 to 3.0 mg/kg, CD4+ and CD8+ blood T cells had undergone clonal expansion by week 6.

Profiling relied on immunoSEQ multiplex PCR, and the TCRdb table lists in-frame clones only, not all of them. The sample carries approximately 57,000 clones, around 90% recorded once. The V gene's germline CDR1 is MGHRA and CDR2 YSYEKL. The CDR3 extends over 13 amino acids. Trimming left V 1 base short and J 4 bases short, with 7 bases between. This clone was detected a few times. Antigen unknown. This specimen consisted of CD4+ or CD8+ T cells sorted from blood, obtained in a trial of the OX40 agonist ivuxolimab. The chain recombines TRBV4-1 with TRBJ1-1; D remains ambiguous. This TCR came from an adult with an advanced solid tumor such as melanoma, head and neck, liver or kidney cancer. CDR3 sequence: CASSQGRGTEAFF. CDR3 coding DNA: TGCGCCAGCAGCCAAGGGCGGGGCACTGAAGCTTTCTTT.